This paragraph reports one T cell receptor beta chain. These data originate in a study of T cell changes during pregnancy in multiple sclerosis. Germline trimming cut 2 bases from V and 5 bases from J; bases unmatched to any gene: 13. The CDR3 is 19 residues long. Germline V lookup: CDR1 SNHLY, CDR2 FYNNEI. Clones were read by immunoSEQ multiplex PCR, and TCRdb kept only the in-frame ones, dropping some. The sample lists about 36,000 clones, 90% to 95% occurring once. This chain uses TRBV2 with TRBJ2-5; 14 bases match TRBD2. This sample comprised CD4+ T cells from peripheral blood mononuclear cells, obtained in the second trimester of pregnancy. The sequence derives from a female donor in good health, enrolled as a control in a pregnancy study. The CDR3 nucleotides read TGTGCCAGCAGTGAACTGGCGAGACTAGCGGGAGGGCGGGGGGAGACCCAGTACTTC. Amino acid sequence: CASSELARLAGGRGETQYF.